What follows are 10 T cell receptor beta chains derived from one specimen sequenced in a study of human T cells and chemical hapten exposure. Time point defined: pre-sensitization, week 0. The treatment here: therapeutic diphenylcyclopropenone sensitization with weekly scalp DPC. In TCRdb, the RACE reads were re-called with MiXCR into one record per CDR3 protein. The sample has 55,000 to 75,000 distinct CDR3 sequences, 6.5% to 8.5% seen once. Sequences were derived from whole blood, sampled in connection with sensitization to the hapten diphenylcyclopropenone (DPC). The source is a woman in her 30s with alopecia areata. Some clones in this sample may be carry-over from other donors' samples.

This clonotype has only a few counts. The chain joins TRBV12-3 or TRBV12-4 to TRBJ2-3, with 10 positions matching TRBD2. This CDR3 contains 16 residues. V dropped 6 bases and J dropped 0; count of bases not matched to a gene: 6. The CDR3 protein is CASRIRTSGSTDTQYF. CDR3 DNA sequence: TGTGCCAGCAGAATCAGGACTAGCGGTAGCACAGATACGCAGTATTTT.

Regarding this clonotype: A much larger clonotype is one base distant, so this may be a read error. The chain links TRBV29-1 to TRBJ1-5; 7 nucleotides agree with TRBD1. The trim removed 3 bases at V and 7 bases at J, leaving 6 bases unmatched. CDR1 is SQVTM, CDR2 ANQGSEA, per germline. The CDR3 has 13 amino acids. CDR3 coding DNA: TGCAGCGTTGAGTCAGGGGGAGGCCAGCCCCAGCATTTT. Its translation is CSVESGGGQPQHF.

This clonotype was recorded many times. The CDR3 loop is CASSLEGQGNQPQHF. The CDR3 DNA is TGCGCCAGCAGCTTGGAGGGGCAGGGCAATCAGCCCCAGCATTTT. The chain carries TRBV5-1 and TRBJ1-5; D is perhaps TRBD1 (5 bases). Germline CDR1 reads SGHRS; CDR2 reads YFSETQ. The CDR3 spans 15 residues. Trimming left V 0 bases short and J 2 bases short, with 9 bases between.

Many counts were recorded for this clonotype. This chain joins TRBV12-3 or TRBV12-4 and TRBJ2-1, with 11 bases that match TRBD1. V lost 5 bases and J lost 8; bases outside the gene matches: 8. There are 15 residues in the CDR3. CDR3 loop: CASSTGTGGRDEQFF. In DNA form, the CDR3 reads TGTGCCAGCAGTACCGGGACAGGGGGTCGGGATGAGCAGTTCTTC.

This clonotype was found many times. The rearrangement links TRBV4-2 to TRBJ1-1, with no clear D. The CDR3 runs 15 residues. Per the germline V gene, CDR1 is LGHNA and CDR2 is YNFKEQ. The ends were cut back, 0 bases at V and 4 bases at J, with 12 bases in the middle. CDR3 residues: CASSQESVRPTEAFF. CDR3 DNA: TGTGCCAGCAGCCAAGAAAGTGTGAGGCCCACTGAAGCTTTCTTT.

This clonotype was counted only a few times. This chain links TRBV10-3 with TRBJ2-3; no clear D gene. CDR3 length: 16 amino acids. V shed 2 bases and J shed 3 bases, with 15 bases lying between them. Germline V gene lookup returns CDR1 ENHRY and CDR2 SYGVKD. The CDR3 DNA follows: TGTGCCATCAGTGAGCCAGAAGGGATACCTACAGATACGCAGTATTTT. Protein: CAISEPEGIPTDTQYF.

This clonotype was seen many times. The V gene is TRBV5-1, the J gene TRBJ1-6, with TRBD1 matching over 9 bases. CDR1 and CDR2 from the germline V gene are SGHRS and YFSETQ. J was trimmed by 9 bases and V by 6 bases; bases with no gene match: 7. The CDR3 has 14 amino acids. CDR3 sequence (DNA): TGCGCCAGCACCCGACAGGGGGAAAGTTCACCCCTCCACTTT. Translating it yields CASTRQGESSPLHF.

This clonotype was picked up a small number of times. The CDR3 DNA follows: TGTGCCAGCAGCCAAGGAACTAGGGATGAGCAGTTCTTC. The encoded protein is CASSQGTRDEQFF. The chain combines TRBV3-1 with TRBJ2-1; the D gene is possibly TRBD2 (5 bases). Trimming pared 1 base from V and 8 bases from J, leaving 9 bases between. The V gene's germline CDR1 is LGHDT and CDR2 YNNKEL (reference sequence). This CDR3 has 13 amino acids.

This clonotype was observed many times. The rearrangement links TRBV9 to TRBJ2-3; D call uncertain. This CDR3 spans 13 amino acids. V was cut by 3 bases and J by 3 bases, with 8 bases left in between. Germline assignment: CDR1 SGDLS and CDR2 YYNGEE. CDR3 DNA: TGTGCCAGCAGCGCCGTGCGGACAGATACGCAGTATTTT. Its protein is CASSAVRTDTQYF.

The J gene is TRBJ2-7, the V gene TRBV7-2, with a tentative D call TRBD2 (7 bases). Germline-derived CDR1 and CDR2 are SGHTA and FQGNSA. This CDR3 has 15 residues. Trimming cost V 3 bases and J 3 bases, with 15 bases left between them. In DNA, the CDR3 is TGTGCCAGCAGCTTCGGGGGGCGCAAAGGCTACGAGCAGTACTTC. Its protein product is CASSFGGRKGYEQYF. Full variable domain (rest looked up from reference TRBV7-2 and TRBJ2-7): GAGVSQSPSNKVTEKGKDVELRCDPISGHTALYWYRQSLGQGLEFLIYFQGNSAPDKSGLPSDRFSAERTGGSVSTLTIQRTQQEDSAVYLCASSFGGRKGYEQYFGPGTRLTVT.